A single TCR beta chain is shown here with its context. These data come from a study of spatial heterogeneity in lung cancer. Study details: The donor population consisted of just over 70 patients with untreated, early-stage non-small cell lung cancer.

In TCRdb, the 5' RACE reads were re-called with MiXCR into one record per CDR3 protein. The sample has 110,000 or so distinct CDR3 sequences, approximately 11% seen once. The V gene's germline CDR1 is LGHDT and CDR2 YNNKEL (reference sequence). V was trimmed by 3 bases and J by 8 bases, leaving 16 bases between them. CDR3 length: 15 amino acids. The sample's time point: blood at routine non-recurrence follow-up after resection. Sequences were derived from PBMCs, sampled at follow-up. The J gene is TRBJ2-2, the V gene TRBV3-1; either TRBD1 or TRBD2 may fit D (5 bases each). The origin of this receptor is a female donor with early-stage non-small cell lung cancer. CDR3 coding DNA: TGTGCCAGCAGCCAGGGACGCACAACACTTGGGGAGCTGTTTTTT. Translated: CASSQGRTTLGELFF. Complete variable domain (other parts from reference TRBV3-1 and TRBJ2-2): DTAVSQTPKYLVTQMGNDKSIKCEQNLGHDTMYWYKQDSKKFLKIMFSYNNKELIINETVPNRFSPKSPDKAHLNLHINSLELGDSAVYFCASSQGRTTLGELFFGEGSRLTVL.